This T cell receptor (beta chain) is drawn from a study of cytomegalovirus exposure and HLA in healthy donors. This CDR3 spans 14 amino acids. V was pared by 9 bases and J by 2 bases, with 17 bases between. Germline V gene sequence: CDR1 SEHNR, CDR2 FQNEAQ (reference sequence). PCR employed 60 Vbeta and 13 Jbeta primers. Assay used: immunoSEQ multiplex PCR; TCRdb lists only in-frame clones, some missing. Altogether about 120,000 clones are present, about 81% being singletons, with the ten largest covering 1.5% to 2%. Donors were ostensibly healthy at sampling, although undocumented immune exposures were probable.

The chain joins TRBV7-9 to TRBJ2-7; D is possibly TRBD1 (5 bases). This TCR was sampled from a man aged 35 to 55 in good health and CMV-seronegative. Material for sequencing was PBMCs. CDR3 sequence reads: CASSGLNYPYEQYF. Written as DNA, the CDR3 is TGTGCCAGTTCAGGGCTCAACTACCCCTACGAGCAGTACTTC.